These 25 T cell receptor beta chains originate from one sample sequenced in a study of T cell responses to AZD1222 COVID-19 vaccine. The data were produced by immunoSEQ multiplex PCR, yet TCRdb's version contains in-frame clones alone and is incomplete. The sample has some 160,000 clones; 85% to 95% are singletons. Sequencing was performed on peripheral blood, taken on day 0 of AZD1222 vaccination. The receptors shown here come from an adult in good health.

The chain carries TRBV5-1 and TRBJ2-1; D gene ambiguous. CDR1 and CDR2 (germline): SGHRS, YFSETQ. V was clipped by 0 bases and J by 5 bases, with 12 bases between them. The CDR3 extends over 15 amino acids. CDR3 bases: TGCGCCAGCAGCTTGGGACTCCAGCCCCACAATGAGCAGTTCTTC. Translated: CASSLGLQPHNEQFF.

The chain joins TRBV28 to TRBJ1-5, with D unclear. This CDR3 spans 14 amino acids. From germline, CDR1 is MDHEN and CDR2 SYDVKM. Trimming removed 4 bases at V and 0 bases at J, with 7 bases between. This CDR3 reads CASSSQHSNQPQHF. The CDR3, as DNA: TGTGCCAGCAGTTCACAGCATAGCAATCAGCCCCAGCATTTT.

The CDR3 loop is CASSPSAGDSYNEQFF. The CDR3 DNA reads as TGTGCCAGCTCGCCCTCCGCGGGGGACTCCTACAATGAGCAGTTCTTC. The rearrangement uses TRBV27 and TRBJ2-1, with 7 positions matching TRBD2. CDR3 length: 16 amino acids. CDR1 and CDR2 (germline): MNHEY, SMNVEV (reference sequence). Unmatched junction bases numbered 10, after V lost 8 bases and J lost 0 bases.

This chain links TRBV7-9 with TRBJ1-1, with 7 bases matching TRBD1. Per the germline V gene, CDR1 is SEHNR and CDR2 is FQNEAQ (reference sequence). V lost 4 bases to trimming and J lost 5 bases; unmatched junction nucleotides: 7. The CDR3 loop spans 14 amino acids. Here the CDR3 reads CASSSRGKETEAFF. CDR3 DNA sequence: TGTGCCAGCAGCTCCAGGGGGAAGGAAACTGAAGCTTTCTTT.

V gene TRBV5-1 combines with J gene TRBJ2-1, with TRBD1 matching 8 bases. The CDR3 is 11 residues long. V lost 3 bases, J lost 15 bases, and 5 bases stayed unmatched. Germline V gives CDR1 SGHRS, CDR2 YFSETQ. The chain's CDR3 is CASSYRDRPFF. CDR3 sequence (DNA): TGCGCCAGCAGCTACCGGGACAGGCCGTTCTTC. The full variable domain, its missing parts supplied by reference TRBV5-1 and TRBJ2-1, is KAGVTQTPRYLIKTRGQQVTLSCSPISGHRSVSWYQQTPGQGLQFLFEYFSETQRNKGNFPGRFSGRQFSNSRSEMNVSTLELGDSALYLCASSYRDRPFFGPGTRLTVL.

The chain uses TRBV2 and TRBJ2-2; D is uncertain. The CDR3 loop spans 16 amino acids. The V and J ends lost 4 bases and 2 bases respectively, with 14 bases between them. The germline CDR1 and CDR2 sequences are SNHLY and FYNNEI. The CDR3, as DNA: TGTGCCAGCAGTGGTGCCACCTCGACTAACACCGGGGAGCTGTTTTTT. This sequence encodes CASSGATSTNTGELFF.

The V call is TRBV5-6, the J call TRBJ1-2; 10 nucleotides align to TRBD1. The CDR3 spans 13 residues. The J segment lost 8 bases and the V segment lost 7 bases, leaving 8 bases of the junction unmatched. Germline CDR1 reads SGHDT; CDR2 reads YYEEEE. The CDR3, as DNA: TGTGCCAGCGATATTGACAGGGGGCACGGCTACACCTTC. It translates to CASDIDRGHGYTF.

The chain uses TRBV5-4 and TRBJ2-5, with TRBD1 as a possible D gene (6 bases). The CDR3 extends over 15 amino acids. The germline CDR1 and CDR2 sequences are SGHNT and YYREEE (reference sequence). The V end lost 4 bases, the J end lost 4 bases, and 17 bases lay between the germline ends. The CDR3 protein is CASSRNRASSETQYF. DNA for the CDR3: TGTGCCAGCAGCCGAAACAGGGCGTCATCAGAGACCCAGTACTTC.

The rearrangement links TRBV30 to TRBJ1-3, with 9 nucleotides matching TRBD1. The CDR3 totals 15 residues. With V trimmed by 6 bases and J by 4 bases, 10 bases remained unmatched. Per germline, CDR1 GTSNPN and CDR2 SVGIG (reference sequence). The chain's CDR3 is CACGPGQGPGNTIYF. CDR3 coding DNA: TGTGCCTGCGGACCGGGACAGGGACCCGGAAACACCATATATTTT.

The chain has TRBV6-1 and TRBJ1-2; 11 bases fit TRBD1. The CDR3 length is 14 residues. Germline CDR1 and CDR2: MNHNS and SASEGT. With 1 base clipped from V and 6 bases from J, the junction kept 1 base outside the gene matches. The CDR3: CASSEGTGGDGYTF. CDR3 DNA: TGTGCCAGCAGTGAAGGGACAGGGGGCGATGGCTACACCTTC.

This clone was detected once. This chain connects TRBV5-1 to TRBJ1-4, with unresolved D. CDR3 length: 16 amino acids. V was cut by 0 bases and J by 7 bases, with 16 bases left in between. In germline, CDR1 is SGHRS, CDR2 YFSETQ. The chain's CDR3 is CASSLDWVGSGEKLFF. In DNA, the CDR3 is TGCGCCAGCAGCTTGGATTGGGTGGGGTCTGGTGAAAAACTGTTTTTT.

This chain joins TRBV12-3 or TRBV12-4 and TRBJ2-3; D is uncertain. Trimming stripped 2 bases from V and 6 bases from J, with 9 bases between. The CDR3 contains 13 residues. The DNA of the CDR3 is TGTGCCAGCAGTTTATATGGGCCCGATACGCAGTATTTT. Translation: CASSLYGPDTQYF.

This clone was detected only once. The V call is TRBV15, the J call TRBJ1-3, with D perhaps matching TRBD1 (5 bases). CDR1 is LNHNV, CDR2 YYDKDF, per germline (reference sequence). Between the trimmed V and J ends, which lost 5 bases and 2 bases, there was a span of 10 bases. There are 14 residues in the CDR3. CDR3 amino acids: CATSGREAGNTIYF. The CDR3 bases are TGTGCCACCAGCGGCAGGGAAGCTGGAAACACCATATATTTT.

Notes on this clone: At one end, the junction sequence differs from germline, possibly due to a read error. The gene calls are TRBV19 and TRBJ1-5, with 12 bases that match TRBD1. Germline lookup yields CDR1 LNHDA and CDR2 SQIVND (reference sequence). This CDR3 is 18 amino acids long. The CDR3 loop is CASSRNPGQGAGNQPQHF. The CDR3 nucleotides read TGTGCCAGCAGTAGAAACCCGGGACAGGGGGCTGGCAATCAGCCCCAGCATTTT.

The chain links TRBV12-3 or TRBV12-4 to TRBJ1-1, with D uncertain. Trimming cost V 6 bases and J 6 bases, with 14 bases left between them. The CDR3 spans 13 residues. In DNA, the CDR3 is TGTGCCAGCAGCCCAACCACATGGGCTGAAGCTTTCTTT. Protein product: CASSPTTWAEAFF.

The rearrangement uses TRBV18 and TRBJ2-1, with D possibly TRBD1 on 5 matching bases. Germline lookup yields CDR1 KGHSH and CDR2 LQKENI. With 5 bases removed from V and 2 bases from J, the gap between germline ends came to 10 bases. This CDR3 comprises 14 residues. CDR3 coding DNA: TGTGCCAGCTCATCGTGGGGCGCCTACAATGAGCAGTTCTTC. Translating it yields CASSSWGAYNEQFF.

This clone occurred once. This CDR3 reads CASSPGDNYGYTF. The DNA for the CDR3 is TGTGCCAGCAGTCCAGGGGATAACTATGGCTACACCTTC. V is TRBV6-5 and J is TRBJ1-2; maybe TRBD1 (6 bases). V dropped 5 bases and J dropped 1 base, with 8 bases sitting between them. The CDR3 runs 13 residues. The V gene's germline CDR1 is MNHEY and CDR2 SVGAGI.

The rearrangement uses TRBV7-2 and TRBJ2-7, with TRBD2 identical over 7 bases. There are 15 residues in the CDR3. The trim removed 1 base at V and 7 bases at J, leaving 10 bases unmatched. Germline assignment: CDR1 SGHTA and CDR2 FQGNSA. The CDR3: CASSLGGGTTGEQYF. The CDR3 DNA is TGTGCCAGCAGCTTAGGTGGCGGGACTACAGGAGAGCAGTACTTC.

The count of this clone is one. V usage is TRBV9 and J usage is TRBJ2-7; TRBD2 agrees at 9 bases. The germline V gene encodes CDR1 SGDLS and CDR2 YYNGEE. This CDR3 spans 15 amino acids. V shed 4 bases, J shed 4 bases, and the junction held 9 bases outside the gene matches. The CDR3 region is CASSSSRGGEYEQYF. Written as DNA, the CDR3 is TGTGCCAGCAGCTCGTCGCGGGGGGGCGAGTACGAGCAGTACTTC. The full variable domain, rest sourced from reference TRBV9 and TRBJ2-7, is DSGVTQTPKHLITATGQRVTLRCSPRSGDLSVYWYQQSLDQGLQFLIQYYNGEERAKGNILERFSAQQFPDLHSELNLSSLELGDSALYFCASSSSRGGEYEQYFGPGTRLTVT.

J is TRBJ1-6 and V is TRBV5-1; 8 positions agree with TRBD1. This CDR3 contains 14 residues. Germline CDR1 SGHRS, CDR2 YFSETQ. V lost 4 bases to trimming and J lost 10 bases; unmatched junction nucleotides: 7. The CDR3 nucleotides are TGCGCCAGCAGCACCGGGACAGGAAGATCACCCCTCCACTTT. This translates into CASSTGTGRSPLHF.

This rearrangement joins TRBV2 to TRBJ1-5; weak D call: TRBD1 (6 bases). The CDR3 consists of 13 residues. Germline lookup yields CDR1 SNHLY and CDR2 FYNNEI. Trimming removed 8 bases at V and 9 bases at J, with 17 bases between. The CDR3 nucleotides read TGTGCCAGCCATGTGGGGGCCCAAGGGCCCCAGCATTTT. Protein: CASHVGAQGPQHF. The full variable domain, in which reference TRBV2 and TRBJ1-5 provide the parts outside the CDR3, is EPEVTQTPSHQVTQMGQEVILRCVPISNHLYFYWYRQILGQKVEFLVSFYNNEISEKSEIFDDQFSVERPDGSNFTLKIRSTKLEDSAMYFCASHVGAQGPQHFGDGTRLSIL.

This clone appeared a single time. V usage is TRBV5-1 and J usage is TRBJ2-5, with D unresolved. The ends were cut back, 5 bases at V and 0 bases at J, with 8 bases in the middle. This CDR3 has 13 residues. Germline V lookup: CDR1 SGHRS, CDR2 YFSETQ. The chain's CDR3 is CASSSAYQETQYF. The CDR3 DNA follows: TGCGCCAGCAGTTCAGCGTACCAAGAGACCCAGTACTTC.

The gene calls are TRBV19 and TRBJ2-2, with TRBD2 as a possible D gene (5 bases). CDR3 size: 15 residues. The germline gives CDR1 LNHDA, CDR2 SQIVND (reference sequence). V shed 2 bases and J shed 4 bases, with 11 bases lying between them. CDR3: CASSIKARGTGELFF. As DNA, the CDR3 is TGTGCCAGTAGTATAAAAGCCCGGGGCACCGGGGAGCTGTTTTTT.

This sequence joins TRBV4-3 and TRBJ2-1; 14 nucleotides line up with TRBD2. CDR3 length: 20 residues. V was pared by 3 bases and J by 0 bases, with 10 bases of the junction left unmatched. The V gene's germline CDR1 is LGHNA and CDR2 YSLEER. The CDR3 is CASSQRLAGGPSSSYNEQFF. In nucleotides, the CDR3 is TGCGCCAGCAGCCAGAGACTAGCGGGGGGGCCGTCCAGCTCCTACAATGAGCAGTTCTTC.

V is TRBV7-8 and J is TRBJ1-4; 9 nucleotides align to TRBD1. The CDR3 loop spans 17 amino acids. With 2 bases clipped from V and 0 bases from J, the junction kept 4 bases outside the gene matches. CDR1 SGHVS and CDR2 FQNEAQ come from the germline V gene. Here the CDR3 reads CASSLIRQGATNEKLFF. DNA of the CDR3: TGTGCCAGCAGCTTAATCCGACAGGGGGCAACTAATGAAAAACTGTTTTTT.